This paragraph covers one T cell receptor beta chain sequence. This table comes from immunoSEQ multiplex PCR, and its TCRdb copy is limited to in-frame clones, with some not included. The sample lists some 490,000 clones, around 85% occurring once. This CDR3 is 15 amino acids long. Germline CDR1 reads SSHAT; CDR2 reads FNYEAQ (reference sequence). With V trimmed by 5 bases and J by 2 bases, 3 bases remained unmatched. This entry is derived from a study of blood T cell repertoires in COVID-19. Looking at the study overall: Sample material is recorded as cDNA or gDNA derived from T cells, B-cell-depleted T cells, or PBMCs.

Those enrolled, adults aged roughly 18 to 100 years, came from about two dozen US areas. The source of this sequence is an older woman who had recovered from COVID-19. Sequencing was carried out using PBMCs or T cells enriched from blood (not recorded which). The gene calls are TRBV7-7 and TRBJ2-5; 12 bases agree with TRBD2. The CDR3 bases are TGTGCCAGCAGCGCCGGACTAGCGGGACAAGAGACCCAGTACTTC. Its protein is CASSAGLAGQETQYF.